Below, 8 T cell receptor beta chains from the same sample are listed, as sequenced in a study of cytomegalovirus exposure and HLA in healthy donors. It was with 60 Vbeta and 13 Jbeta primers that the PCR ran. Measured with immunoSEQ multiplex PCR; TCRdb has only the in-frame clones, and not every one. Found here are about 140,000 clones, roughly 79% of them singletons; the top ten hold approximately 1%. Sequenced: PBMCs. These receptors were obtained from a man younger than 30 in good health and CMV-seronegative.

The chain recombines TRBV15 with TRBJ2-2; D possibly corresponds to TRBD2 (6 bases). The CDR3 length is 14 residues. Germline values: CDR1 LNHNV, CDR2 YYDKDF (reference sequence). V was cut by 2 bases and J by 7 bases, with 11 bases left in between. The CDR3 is CATSRTRDFGELFF. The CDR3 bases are TGTGCCACCAGCAGAACCCGGGACTTCGGGGAGCTGTTTTTT.

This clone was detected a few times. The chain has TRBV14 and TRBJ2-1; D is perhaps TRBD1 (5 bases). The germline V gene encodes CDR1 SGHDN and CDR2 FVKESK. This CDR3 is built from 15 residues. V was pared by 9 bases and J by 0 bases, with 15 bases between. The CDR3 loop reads CASHRIDSSYNEQFF. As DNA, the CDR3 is TGTGCCAGTCACAGGATTGATAGCTCCTACAATGAGCAGTTCTTC. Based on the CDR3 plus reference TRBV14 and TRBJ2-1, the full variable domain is EAGVTQFPSHSVIEKGQTVTLRCDPISGHDNLYWYRRVMGKEIKFLLHFVKESKQDESGMPNNRFLAERTGGTYSTLKVQPAELEDSGVYFCASHRIDSSYNEQFFGPGTRLTVL.

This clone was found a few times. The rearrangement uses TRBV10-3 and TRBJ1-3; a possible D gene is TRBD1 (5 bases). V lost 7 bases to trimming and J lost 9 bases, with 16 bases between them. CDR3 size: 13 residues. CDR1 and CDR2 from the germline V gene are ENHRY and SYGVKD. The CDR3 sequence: CAITPPQGGTIYF. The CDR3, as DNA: TGTGCCATCACTCCTCCCCAGGGAGGCACCATATATTTT.

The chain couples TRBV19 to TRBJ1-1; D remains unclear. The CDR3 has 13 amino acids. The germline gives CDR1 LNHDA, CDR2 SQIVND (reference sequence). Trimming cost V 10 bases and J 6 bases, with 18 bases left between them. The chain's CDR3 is CATLPLGRAEAFF. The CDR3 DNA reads TGTGCCACCCTTCCTCTAGGGAGGGCTGAAGCTTTCTTT.

CDR3 region: CASSKPGLLYF. In DNA form, the CDR3 reads TGTGCCAGTAGTAAACCGGGACTTTTATACTTC. The chain has TRBV19 and TRBJ2-5, with a weak D call TRBD2 (6 bases). V dropped 4 bases and J dropped 14 bases, with 14 bases sitting between them. Germline loops: CDR1 LNHDA, CDR2 SQIVND (reference sequence). This CDR3 is built from 11 residues.

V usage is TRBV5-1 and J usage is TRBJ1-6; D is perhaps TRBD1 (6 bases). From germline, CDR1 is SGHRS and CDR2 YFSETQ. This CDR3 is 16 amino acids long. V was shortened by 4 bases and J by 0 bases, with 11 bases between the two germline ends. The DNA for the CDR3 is TGCGCCAGCAGCCGGACAGCTACCTCCTATAATTCACCCCTCCACTTT. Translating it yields CASSRTATSYNSPLHF.

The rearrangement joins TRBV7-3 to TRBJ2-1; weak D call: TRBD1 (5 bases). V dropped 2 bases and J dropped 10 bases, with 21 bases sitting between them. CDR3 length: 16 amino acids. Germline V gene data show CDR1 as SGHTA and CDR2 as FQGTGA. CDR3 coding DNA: TGTGCCAGCAGCTTATCCCCCGACAGACCTACAATGGAGCAGTTCTTC. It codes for CASSLSPDRPTMEQFF.

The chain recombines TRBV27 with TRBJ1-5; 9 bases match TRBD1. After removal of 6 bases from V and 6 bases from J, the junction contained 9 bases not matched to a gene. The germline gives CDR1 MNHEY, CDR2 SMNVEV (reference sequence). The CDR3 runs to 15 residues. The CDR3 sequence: CASSPNRGPPQPQHF. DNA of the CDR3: TGTGCCAGCAGCCCCAACAGGGGGCCGCCTCAGCCCCAGCATTTT.